Listed below are T cell receptor beta chains from one sample, sequenced in a study of blood T cell repertoires in COVID-19. The data were produced by immunoSEQ multiplex PCR, yet TCRdb's version contains in-frame clones alone and is incomplete. The sample lists 300,000 to 350,000 clones; over 80% were seen once. Material for sequencing was PBMCs or T cells enriched from blood (not recorded which). The receptors here all came from a man under 40 who had recovered from COVID-19. CDR3s include the opening cysteine and the closing phenylalanine or tryptophan. The order of the fields is clone size, J gene, V gene, D gene, CDR3 DNA, CDR3 protein. A D gene is named only where the DNA matches it firmly. Size values are once, few and many counts, or a class for expanded clones, and some rows have none.

size: NA
J: TRBJ2-3
V: TRBV9
D: TRBD2
DNA: TGTGCCAGCAGCCCTCATAGTAGCGGGGGCACAGATACGCAGTATTTT
CDR3: CASSPHSSGGTDTQYF

size: NA
J: TRBJ2-1
V: TRBV2
D: NA
DNA: TGTGCCAGCAGTGAAACCCGGGACACAACCTCCTACAATGAGCAGTTCTTC
CDR3: CASSETRDTTSYNEQFF

size: NA
J: TRBJ2-5
V: TRBV7-9
D: TRBD2
DNA: TGTGCCAGCAGCCGAACTAGCGCTTCAGAGACCCAGTACTTC
CDR3: CASSRTSASETQYF

size: NA
J: TRBJ1-4
V: TRBV19
D: TRBD1
DNA: TGTGCCAGTAGTACCTACGGGGACAGCTTTAATGAAAAACTGTTTTTT
CDR3: CASSTYGDSFNEKLFF

size: NA
J: TRBJ1-4
V: TRBV3-1/TRBV3-2
D: TRBD1
DNA: TGTGCCAGCAGCCAGAGAGGGACAGGGGCAAACGAAAAACTGTTTTTT
CDR3: CASSQRGTGANEKLFF

size: NA
J: TRBJ2-5
V: TRBV28
D: TRBD1
DNA: TGTGCCAGCAACGATCACAGGGGTCCCTTTCAAGAGACCCAGTACTTC
CDR3: CASNDHRGPFQETQYF

size: NA
J: TRBJ2-3
V: TRBV2
D: NA
DNA: TGTGCCAGCAGTGAATCCCCGGGGGGCCGGGCAGATACGCAGTATTTT
CDR3: CASSESPGGRADTQYF

size: NA
J: TRBJ2-1
V: TRBV18
D: TRBD1
DNA: TGTGCCAGCTCGCGACAGGGGCCGCCTCTGGATGAGCAGTTCTTC
CDR3: CASSRQGPPLDEQFF

size: NA
J: TRBJ1-3
V: TRBV9
D: NA
DNA: TGTGCCAGCAGCGTAGTGGCCGGTGACAGAGGAAACACCATATATTTT
CDR3: CASSVVAGDRGNTIYF

size: NA
J: TRBJ2-3
V: TRBV7-8
D: NA
DNA: TGTGCCAGCAGCTTAGTTGGGGGCCCAAGCACAGATACGCAGTATTTT
CDR3: CASSLVGGPSTDTQYF

size: NA
J: TRBJ2-7
V: TRBV10-3
D: TRBD1
DNA: TGTGCCATCAGTGGGGGGACAGGGGGCTACGAGCAGTACTTC
CDR3: CAISGGTGGYEQYF

size: NA
J: TRBJ2-3
V: TRBV10-3
D: NA
DNA: TGTGCCATCAGTGTTCGGGGAGTAGGCACAGATACGCAGTATTTT
CDR3: CAISVRGVGTDTQYF

size: NA
J: TRBJ2-6
V: TRBV7-9
D: TRBD1
DNA: TGTGCCAGCAGCCCGACAGGGTATGGGGCCAACGTCCTGACTTTC
CDR3: CASSPTGYGANVLTF

size: once
J: TRBJ1-1
V: TRBV11-2
D: NA
DNA: TGTGCCAGCACCACAGGCCCTGAAGCTTTCTTT
CDR3: CASTTGPEAFF

size: NA
J: TRBJ2-5
V: TRBV9
D: NA
DNA: TGTGCCAGCAGCGTAGCTACTAAGGGGAGGCCGTACCAAGAGACCCAGTACTTC
CDR3: CASSVATKGRPYQETQYF

size: few
J: TRBJ1-2
V: TRBV9
D: NA
DNA: TGTGCCAGCAGCGCAGGACAGAACTCGGTCTATGGCTACACCTTC
CDR3: CASSAGQNSVYGYTF

size: NA
J: TRBJ1-2
V: TRBV27
D: TRBD1
DNA: TGTGCCAGCAGTCTACTATCAGGGGGCGCGAGGGGCTACACCTTC
CDR3: CASSLLSGGARGYTF

size: NA
J: TRBJ2-5
V: TRBV28
D: NA
DNA: TGTGCCAGTCGGACAGACTCCCCCCAAGAGACCCAGTACTTC
CDR3: CASRTDSPQETQYF

size: NA
J: TRBJ2-1
V: TRBV18
D: NA
DNA: TGTGCCAGCTCACTGGCTGGACTTCCCGGCGATGAGCAGTTCTTC
CDR3: CASSLAGLPGDEQFF

size: NA
J: TRBJ2-5
V: TRBV29-1
D: TRBD1
DNA: TGCAGCTACAGGGGACGAGAGACCCAGTACTTC
CDR3: CSYRGRETQYF

size: NA
J: TRBJ1-6
V: TRBV25-1
D: NA
DNA: TGTGCCAGCGGTACTCAAGGGAGCTATTCACCCCTCCACTTT
CDR3: CASGTQGSYSPLHF

size: NA
J: TRBJ2-7
V: TRBV6-5
D: NA
DNA: TGTGCCAGCAGCCCCACTATAGGGGTCCCGTACGAGCAGTACTTC
CDR3: CASSPTIGVPYEQYF

size: NA
J: TRBJ2-7
V: TRBV6-2/TRBV6-3
D: NA
DNA: TGTGCCAGCAGTTTCGGTTACGAGCAGTACTTC
CDR3: CASSFGYEQYF

size: NA
J: TRBJ2-2
V: TRBV3-1/TRBV3-2
D: NA
DNA: TGTGCCAGCAGCCAAACCGGGACAAGGAACACCGGGGAGCTGTTTTTT
CDR3: CASSQTGTRNTGELFF

size: NA
J: TRBJ2-7
V: TRBV4-1
D: TRBD1
DNA: TGCGCCAGCAGCCAAGATCCGGGACAGGGTTACTCCTACGAGCAGTACTTC
CDR3: CASSQDPGQGYSYEQYF

size: once
J: TRBJ2-7
V: TRBV4-1
D: TRBD1
DNA: TGCGCCAGCAGCCACTTCCGGACAGGCTACTCCTACGAGCAGTACTTC
CDR3: CASSHFRTGYSYEQYF

size: once
J: TRBJ2-7
V: TRBV10-3
D: TRBD2
DNA: TGTGCCACGCAAGGGGCCGGGGGGGTCTACGAGCAGTACTTC
CDR3: CATQGAGGVYEQYF

size: few
J: TRBJ1-2
V: TRBV7-2
D: NA
DNA: TGTGCCAGCAGCTTAAGGGGGGCGGGAGGCTATGGCTACACCTTC
CDR3: CASSLRGAGGYGYTF

size: NA
J: TRBJ2-3
V: TRBV4-1
D: TRBD1
DNA: TGCGCCAGCAGCTCACCGGGACAGGGTGAAGATACGCAGTATTTT
CDR3: CASSSPGQGEDTQYF

size: NA
J: TRBJ2-7
V: TRBV11-2
D: NA
DNA: TGTGCCAGCAGCCTAGGATCGAGCCGAAGCGGGTACGAGCAGTACTTC
CDR3: CASSLGSSRSGYEQYF

size: once
J: TRBJ1-6
V: TRBV9
D: NA
DNA: TGTGCCAGCAGCGTAGAGGGAGGGGTGCGGTCACCCCTCCACTTT
CDR3: CASSVEGGVRSPLHF

size: NA
J: TRBJ1-5
V: TRBV6-5
D: TRBD1
DNA: TGTGCCAGCAGTTTATCAGGGGGCTGGAATCAGCCCCAGCATTTT
CDR3: CASSLSGGWNQPQHF

size: NA
J: TRBJ1-2
V: TRBV5-1
D: TRBD1
DNA: TGCGCCAGCAGCTTAGGACAGGGGGCGCTTGGCTACACCTTC
CDR3: CASSLGQGALGYTF

size: NA
J: TRBJ1-4
V: TRBV28
D: NA
DNA: TGTGCCAGCAGTCATGGACAGACCACAACTAATGAAAAACTGTTTTTT
CDR3: CASSHGQTTTNEKLFF

size: NA
J: TRBJ2-7
V: TRBV7-9
D: NA
DNA: TGTGCCAGCAGCTTATCGAGCGGGTACGAGCAGTACTTC
CDR3: CASSLSSGYEQYF

size: NA
J: TRBJ2-1
V: TRBV2
D: NA
DNA: TGTGCCAGCTCCCCTCTAGCGAACGAGCAGTTCTTC
CDR3: CASSPLANEQFF

size: NA
J: TRBJ2-7
V: TRBV7-9
D: NA
DNA: TGTGCCAGCAGCTTAGTCAGGGGTGGATTAGACGAGCAGTACTTC
CDR3: CASSLVRGGLDEQYF

size: NA
J: TRBJ1-3
V: TRBV12-3/TRBV12-4
D: NA
DNA: TGTGCCAGCAGTCCCCAGGGTGGAAACACCATATATTTT
CDR3: CASSPQGGNTIYF

size: NA
J: TRBJ1-2
V: TRBV28
D: TRBD1
DNA: TGTGCCACCGCCGGGACAGCCTATGGCTACACCTTC
CDR3: CATAGTAYGYTF

size: NA
J: TRBJ1-6
V: TRBV7-8
D: NA
DNA: TGTGCCAGCAGCATTAGAGAGACAGTTCCACCCCTCCACTTT
CDR3: CASSIRETVPPLHF

size: NA
J: TRBJ2-7
V: TRBV12-3/TRBV12-4
D: NA
DNA: TGTGCCAGCAGCACCACAGGGAACGAGCAGTACTTC
CDR3: CASSTTGNEQYF

size: NA
J: TRBJ2-3
V: TRBV11-3
D: NA
DNA: TGTGCCAGCAGCCTACAGACAGGTAGCACAGATACGCAGTATTTT
CDR3: CASSLQTGSTDTQYF

size: NA
J: TRBJ1-1
V: TRBV28
D: NA
DNA: TGTGTCGTATCGACAGCGTCGAACACTGAAGCTTTCTTT
CDR3: CVVSTASNTEAFF

size: NA
J: TRBJ2-5
V: TRBV5-1
D: NA
DNA: TGCGCCAGCAGCCGAGGGTCCGGAGAGGCCGAGACCCAGTACTTC
CDR3: CASSRGSGEAETQYF

size: NA
J: TRBJ2-3
V: TRBV7-8
D: NA
DNA: TGTGCCAGCAGCTTAGTCGGCAGAGCGACAGATACGCAGTATTTT
CDR3: CASSLVGRATDTQYF

size: NA
J: TRBJ2-5
V: TRBV11-2
D: NA
DNA: TGTGCCAGCAGCTTACACAGGGCTGTGGAGACCCAGTACTTC
CDR3: CASSLHRAVETQYF

size: once
J: TRBJ1-1
V: TRBV19
D: NA
DNA: TGTGCCAGTAGGTCCAGGAACACTGAAGCTTTCTTT
CDR3: CASRSRNTEAFF

size: NA
J: TRBJ2-2
V: TRBV5-4
D: TRBD1
DNA: TGTGCCAGCAGGGCCGGGACAGGGAACACCGGGGAGCTGTTTTTT
CDR3: CASRAGTGNTGELFF

size: NA
J: TRBJ1-6
V: TRBV5-1
D: TRBD1
DNA: TGCGCCAGCAGCCTACAGGGGGTAGATAATTCACCCCTCCACTTT
CDR3: CASSLQGVDNSPLHF

size: NA
J: TRBJ2-2
V: TRBV27
D: TRBD2
DNA: TGTGCCAGCGGACTAGCGGGGTTATTGGGGGAGCTGTTTTTT
CDR3: CASGLAGLLGELFF